The 32 T cell receptor beta chains listed next were all sequenced from one sample in a study of Ad26.COV2.S vaccination and SARS-CoV-2 variants. Noted treatment: roughly 18 received Ad26.COV2.S at low or high dose, single or two shots; about 5 received placebo; per-sample allocation not given. Samples analyzed were those drawn on day 63 after the first vaccine or placebo injection. The assay was immunoSEQ multiplex PCR, and TCRdb's table has in-frame clones only and misses some. The sample consists of approximately 340,000 clones, roughly 85% of them appearing once. Sequenced here: peripheral blood, sampled in a trial of Ad26.COV2.S vaccine versus placebo. Receptor source: a person between 18 and 65 years old who received the Ad26.COV2.S COVID-19 vaccine or a placebo.

The rearrangement uses TRBV29-1 and TRBJ1-1; the D is unclear. The CDR3 has 13 residues. Per germline, CDR1 SQVTM and CDR2 ANQGSEA. Trimming stripped 4 bases from V and 3 bases from J, with 12 bases between. The CDR3 region has the DNA TGCAGCGTTGCCCGGAGCCGGGACACTGAAGCTTTCTTT. This codes for CSVARSRDTEAFF.

On this clone itself: Other DNA sequences in this specimen translate into the identical CDR3. This rearrangement joins TRBV5-5 to TRBJ1-5; D is ambiguous. V lost 0 bases, J lost 4 bases, and 8 bases lay in between. The CDR3 spans 14 residues. Germline V gene lookup returns CDR1 SGHKS and CDR2 YYEKEE (reference sequence). The CDR3 region has the DNA TGTGCCAGCAGCTTGGCTCCGGGAAATCAGCCCCAGCATTTT. This sequence encodes CASSLAPGNQPQHF.

The chain has TRBV9 and TRBJ1-4, with unresolved D. Germline values: CDR1 SGDLS, CDR2 YYNGEE. With 5 bases removed from V and 5 bases from J, the gap between germline ends came to 16 bases. There are 15 residues in the CDR3. The DNA of the CDR3 is TGTGCCAGCAGTAACCCTGGATGGGGAAATGAAAAACTGTTTTTT. Residues: CASSNPGWGNEKLFF.

The CDR3 sequence is CASSSGQPVKNIQYF. In DNA, the CDR3 is TGTGCCAGCAGTTCGGGACAACCGGTTAAAAACATTCAGTACTTC. The V gene is TRBV6-6, the J gene TRBJ2-4, with a tentative D call TRBD1 (6 bases). Germline lookup yields CDR1 MNHNY and CDR2 SVGAGI (reference sequence). V gave up 4 bases and J gave up 4 bases, with 14 bases separating them. This CDR3 is built from 15 residues.

The genes are TRBV15 and TRBJ1-4; D perhaps matches TRBD1 (5 bases). The germline V gene encodes CDR1 LNHNV and CDR2 YYDKDF (reference sequence). V was cut by 0 bases and J by 8 bases, with 13 bases left in between. The length of the CDR3 is 15 residues. The CDR3 nucleotides read TGTGCCACCAGCAGAGATGGGGGACTAACAGAAAAACTGTTTTTT. This sequence encodes CATSRDGGLTEKLFF.

Comments on this clone: Other DNA sequences in the sample encode the same CDR3. V gene TRBV19 combines with J gene TRBJ2-3; D uncertain. The length of the CDR3 is 11 residues. From germline, CDR1 is LNHDA and CDR2 SQIVND (reference sequence). The ends were cut back, 3 bases at V and 6 bases at J, with 4 bases in the middle. The CDR3 sequence: CASSISDTQYF. The CDR3, as DNA: TGTGCCAGTAGTATCTCTGATACGCAGTATTTT.

This chain uses TRBV5-1 with TRBJ1-4, with D possibly matching TRBD1 (6 bases). From germline, CDR1 is SGHRS and CDR2 YFSETQ. V was shortened by 0 bases and J by 4 bases, with 13 bases between the two germline ends. The CDR3 runs 16 residues. CDR3 nucleotide sequence: TGCGCCAGCAGCTTGGGCCGGACAGCTAATAATGAAAAACTGTTTTTT. The encoded protein is CASSLGRTANNEKLFF.

V usage is TRBV19 and J usage is TRBJ2-1; D not certain. Germline V CDR1 and CDR2: LNHDA, SQIVND (reference sequence). The CDR3 extends over 15 amino acids. Trimming removed 10 bases from V and 0 bases from J, with 16 bases in between. The CDR3 sequence is CATQRLLSSYNEQFF. For the CDR3, the DNA is TGTGCCACCCAGCGCCTGCTTAGCTCCTACAATGAGCAGTTCTTC.

The CDR3 spells CATSRDLGYSNQPQHF. The CDR3 region has the DNA TGTGCCACCAGCAGAGATCTTGGGTATAGCAATCAGCCCCAGCATTTT. V usage is TRBV15 and J usage is TRBJ1-5; no firm D call. Germline loops: CDR1 LNHNV, CDR2 YYDKDF (reference sequence). Trimming left V 0 bases short and J 0 bases short, with 9 bases between. The CDR3 is made up of 16 amino acids.

This clone was picked up one time. The genes are TRBV11-2 and TRBJ2-1; no definite D call. The germline V gene encodes CDR1 SGHAT and CDR2 FQNNGV. The germline V and J ends were trimmed by 9 bases and 2 bases, with 11 bases remaining between them. This CDR3 is 13 amino acids long. The CDR3 here is CASALVPYNEQFF. The CDR3 DNA follows: TGTGCCAGTGCCTTGGTCCCCTACAATGAGCAGTTCTTC.

This chain joins TRBV11-2 and TRBJ1-1; no reliable D call. V lost 3 bases and J lost 2, with 4 bases in between. The germline CDR1 and CDR2 sequences are SGHAT and FQNNGV. The CDR3 spans 12 residues. The DNA of the CDR3 is TGTGCCAGCAGCTTTCGTAACACTGAAGCTTTCTTT. It encodes CASSFRNTEAFF. Drawing the rest from reference TRBV11-2 and TRBJ1-1, the complete variable domain is EAGVAQSPRYKIIEKRQSVAFWCNPISGHATLYWYQQILGQGPKLLIQFQNNGVVDDSQLPKDRFSAERLKGVDSTLKIQPAKLEDSAVYLCASSFRNTEAFFGQGTRLTVV.

J is TRBJ2-1 and V is TRBV29-1; TRBD1 matches at 8 bases. CDR3 size: 15 residues. Germline values: CDR1 SQVTM, CDR2 ANQGSEA. With V trimmed by 6 bases and J by 7 bases, 14 bases remained unmatched. The CDR3 DNA follows: TGCAGCGTCGTAAGGGTCCAGGGGGCGGGGAATGAGCAGTTCTTC. It is translated as CSVVRVQGAGNEQFF.

This chain uses TRBV19 with TRBJ1-1, with D unclear. Germline V gene data show CDR1 as LNHDA and CDR2 as SQIVND (reference sequence). V was shortened by 1 base and J by 0 bases, with 6 bases between the two germline ends. This CDR3 spans 14 amino acids. CDR3 bases: TGTGCCAGTAGTATAGCTGAGGTGAACACTGAAGCTTTCTTT. Translation gives CASSIAEVNTEAFF.

This chain connects TRBV27 to TRBJ1-5; perhaps TRBD1 as D (5 bases). Germline CDR1 is MNHEY and CDR2 is SMNVEV (reference sequence). V was clipped by 5 bases and J by 4 bases, with 15 bases between them. The CDR3 runs to 15 residues. Here the CDR3 reads CASSPVGRVNQPQHF. DNA for the CDR3: TGTGCCAGCAGTCCTGTAGGCAGGGTGAATCAGCCCCAGCATTTT.

J is TRBJ2-3 and V is TRBV5-1; 10 positions agree with TRBD2. The CDR3 is made up of 16 amino acids. Germline CDR1 reads SGHRS; CDR2 reads YFSETQ. Germline trimming cut 0 bases from V and 4 bases from J; bases unmatched to any gene: 5. The chain's CDR3 is CASSLGSGRISDTQYF. For the CDR3, the DNA is TGCGCCAGCAGCTTGGGTAGCGGGAGGATCTCAGATACGCAGTATTTT.

V is TRBV4-1 and J is TRBJ2-2; D remains unclear. V was trimmed by 1 base and J by 4 bases, leaving 1 base between them. From germline, CDR1 is MGHRA and CDR2 YSYEKL. The CDR3 has 12 residues. This chain's CDR3 is CASSQVTGELFF. The CDR3 region has the DNA TGCGCCAGCAGCCAAGTCACCGGGGAGCTGTTTTTT.

The chain joins TRBV10-1 to TRBJ2-7; 8 bases match TRBD2. The CDR3 sequence is 13 residues long. Germline loops: CDR1 WNHNN, CDR2 SYGVQD (reference sequence). V shed 7 bases and J 4 bases; nucleotides not matched to a gene: 6. The CDR3 DNA sequence: TGCGCCAGCAAGTGGCGGGAGGTATACGAGCAGTACTTC. Translated, it gives CASKWREVYEQYF.

This chain joins TRBV4-3 and TRBJ2-7, with 11 bases fitting TRBD2. V lost 0 bases and J lost 6; bases outside the gene matches: 7. Germline V lookup: CDR1 LGHNA, CDR2 YSLEER. The CDR3 consists of 16 residues. CDR3 DNA: TGCGCCAGCAGCCAAGATGGCACTAGCGGGGGTTCCGAGCAGTACTTC. Its translation: CASSQDGTSGGSEQYF.

The gene calls are TRBV7-8 and TRBJ2-7, with 9 nucleotides matching TRBD2. After removal of 5 bases from V and 7 bases from J, the junction contained 15 bases not matched to a gene. The CDR3 spans 16 residues. Per germline, CDR1 SGHVS and CDR2 FQNEAQ. CDR3 protein: CASSQSRAGGPGEQYF. The CDR3 nucleotides are TGTGCCAGCAGCCAAAGCAGGGCGGGAGGGCCAGGTGAGCAGTACTTC.

This rearrangement joins TRBV7-6 to TRBJ1-1; 7 bases are shared with TRBD1. Per the germline V gene, CDR1 is SGHVS and CDR2 is FNYEAQ. The CDR3 has 15 residues. The junction had 9 bases not matched to a gene; V was cut back by 5 bases and J by 3 bases. The CDR3 region is CASSQGDSGDTEAFF. CDR3 coding DNA: TGTGCCAGCAGCCAGGGGGACAGCGGGGACACTGAAGCTTTCTTT.

CDR3 in amino acids: CASSKQGNDSNQPQHF. The CDR3 DNA sequence: TGTGCCAGCAGCAAACAGGGAAATGATAGCAATCAGCCCCAGCATTTT. The gene calls are TRBV21-1 and TRBJ1-5; the table's D call of TRBD1 was not tested on the DNA. TRBV21-1 is noted as a pseudogene. This CDR3 region has 16 residues.

The rearrangement links TRBV18 to TRBJ1-1; D might be TRBD1 (6 bases). The V end lost 4 bases, the J end lost 1 base, and 10 bases lay between the germline ends. Germline CDR1 reads KGHSH; CDR2 reads LQKENI. The CDR3 is made up of 14 amino acids. CDR3: CASSQTGANTEAFF. The CDR3 DNA reads TGTGCCAGCTCACAGACAGGAGCGAACACTGAAGCTTTCTTT.

V gene TRBV6-5 combines with J gene TRBJ2-2; D gene unclear. CDR1 MNHEY and CDR2 SVGAGI come from the germline V gene. The CDR3 extends over 13 amino acids. V gave up 9 bases and J gave up 3 bases, with 11 bases separating them. In DNA form, the CDR3 reads TGTGCCAGTAACCCCCGGGACACCGGGGAGCTGTTTTTT. Amino acids: CASNPRDTGELFF.

This chain connects TRBV5-4 to TRBJ2-6; D not certain. CDR3 length: 15 amino acids. Germline V gene sequence: CDR1 SGHNT, CDR2 YYREEE (reference sequence). Trimming left V 0 bases short and J 0 bases short, with 4 bases between. CDR3 coding DNA: TGTGCCAGCAGCTTGGATCTCTCTGGGGCCAACGTCCTGACTTTC. It yields the protein CASSLDLSGANVLTF.

The gene calls are TRBV6-2 or TRBV6-3 and TRBJ2-5; D gene ambiguous. Judging by the DNA end, TRBJ2-7 fits better; the J call may be wrong. The CDR3 length is 16 residues. The germline CDR1 and CDR2 sequences are MNHEY and SVGEGT. This chain's CDR3 is CASSYSISVGSYEQYF. CDR3 DNA: TGTGCCAGCAGTTACTCGATTTCCGTTGGCTCCTACGAGCAGTACTTC.

The V gene is TRBV3-1 (or the pseudogene TRBV3-2), the J gene TRBJ2-7; 8 bases line up with TRBD2. V lost 5 bases and J lost 2; bases outside the gene matches: 14. The CDR3 has 17 residues. Germline CDR1 is LGHDT and CDR2 is YNNKEL (reference sequence). CDR3 residues: CASSFVAGPPKTYEQYF. The CDR3 bases are TGTGCCAGCAGCTTCGTAGCGGGACCCCCAAAAACCTACGAGCAGTACTTC.

J is TRBJ2-7 and V is TRBV13; 11 bases match TRBD2. This CDR3 spans 15 amino acids. The V gene end was trimmed by 4 bases and the J gene end by 6 bases; junction bases not matched to a gene: 8. Germline-derived CDR1 and CDR2 are PRHDT and FYEKMQ (reference sequence). CDR3 protein: CASSSWTSGSLEQYF. In DNA, the CDR3 is TGTGCCAGCAGCTCCTGGACTAGCGGGTCCCTCGAGCAGTACTTC.

The V and J genes are TRBV19 and TRBJ2-3, with 13 bases identical to TRBD2. CDR1 is LNHDA, CDR2 SQIVND, per germline (reference sequence). J lost 6 bases, V lost 5 bases, and 11 bases had no gene match. This CDR3 contains 17 residues. CDR3 bases: TGTGCCAGTAGTGGTTCCCTGGGGACTAGCGGGGCGGATACGCAGTATTTT. Protein product: CASSGSLGTSGADTQYF.

V usage is TRBV7-6 and J usage is TRBJ2-1, with 8 bases that match TRBD2. V dropped 4 bases and J dropped 7; count of bases not matched to a gene: 12. The CDR3 sequence is 16 residues long. In germline, CDR1 is SGHVS, CDR2 FNYEAQ. The CDR3 coding sequence is TGTGCCAGCAGCTCCCCGACTAGCGTAGTCGAGAATGAGCAGTTCTTC. Translating it yields CASSSPTSVVENEQFF.

The chain couples TRBV27 to TRBJ1-2; D is possibly TRBD1 (6 bases). The CDR3 is made up of 14 amino acids. Germline assignment: CDR1 MNHEY and CDR2 SMNVEV (reference sequence). The V end lost 6 bases, the J end lost 4 bases, and 15 bases lay between the germline ends. In nucleotides, the CDR3 is TGTGCCAGCAGCCTAGGGCAGGGGCCCTATGGCTACACCTTC. Translation gives CASSLGQGPYGYTF.

The chain combines TRBV5-1 with TRBJ2-7; the D gene is possibly TRBD1 (6 bases). The germline gives CDR1 SGHRS, CDR2 YFSETQ. The CDR3 spans 15 residues. Trimming removed 1 base at V and 2 bases at J, with 13 bases between. The CDR3 DNA follows: TGCGCCAGCAGCTTGTTGGCAGGGACAACCTACGAGCAGTACTTC. Translation: CASSLLAGTTYEQYF.

The chain employs TRBV9 and TRBJ2-2, with 15 bases lining up with TRBD2. CDR3 length: 22 residues. Germline V gene sequence: CDR1 SGDLS, CDR2 YYNGEE. With V trimmed by 4 bases and J by 5 bases, 21 bases remained unmatched. The CDR3 region is CASSPLPRGPGLAGGPTGELFF. The CDR3 region has the DNA TGTGCCAGCAGCCCCCTTCCCCGGGGGCCCGGACTAGCGGGAGGGCCAACCGGGGAGCTGTTTTTT.